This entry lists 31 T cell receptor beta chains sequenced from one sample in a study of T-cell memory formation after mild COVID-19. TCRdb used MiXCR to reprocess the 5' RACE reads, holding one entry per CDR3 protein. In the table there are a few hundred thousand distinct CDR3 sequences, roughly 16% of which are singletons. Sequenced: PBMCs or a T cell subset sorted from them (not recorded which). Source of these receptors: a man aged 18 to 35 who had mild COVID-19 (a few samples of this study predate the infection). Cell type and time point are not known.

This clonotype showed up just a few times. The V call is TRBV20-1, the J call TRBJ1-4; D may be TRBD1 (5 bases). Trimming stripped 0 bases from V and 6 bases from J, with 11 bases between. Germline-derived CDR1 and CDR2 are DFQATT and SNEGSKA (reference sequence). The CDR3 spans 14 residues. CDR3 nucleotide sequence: TGCAGTGCTAGAGATTTCAGGGATTATGAAAAACTGTTTTTT. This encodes CSARDFRDYEKLFF.

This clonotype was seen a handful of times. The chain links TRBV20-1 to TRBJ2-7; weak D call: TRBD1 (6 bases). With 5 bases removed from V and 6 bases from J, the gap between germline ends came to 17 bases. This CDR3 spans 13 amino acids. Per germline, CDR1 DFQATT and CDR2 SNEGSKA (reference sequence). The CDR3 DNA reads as TGCAGTGCTCCAGACCCAACAGGGAGCGAGCAGTACTTC. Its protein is CSAPDPTGSEQYF.

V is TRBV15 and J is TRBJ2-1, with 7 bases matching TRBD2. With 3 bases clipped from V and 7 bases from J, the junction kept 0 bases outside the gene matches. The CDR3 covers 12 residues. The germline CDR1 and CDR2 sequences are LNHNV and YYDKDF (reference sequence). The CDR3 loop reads CATSRRENEQFF. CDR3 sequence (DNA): TGTGCCACCAGCAGGCGGGAGAATGAGCAGTTCTTC.

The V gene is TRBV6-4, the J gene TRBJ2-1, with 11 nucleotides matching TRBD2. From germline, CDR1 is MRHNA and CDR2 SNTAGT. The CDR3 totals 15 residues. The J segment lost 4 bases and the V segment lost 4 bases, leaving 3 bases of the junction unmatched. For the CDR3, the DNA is TGTGCCAGCAGTGGTAGCGGGGGGGATTACAATGAGCAGTTCTTC. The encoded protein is CASSGSGGDYNEQFF.

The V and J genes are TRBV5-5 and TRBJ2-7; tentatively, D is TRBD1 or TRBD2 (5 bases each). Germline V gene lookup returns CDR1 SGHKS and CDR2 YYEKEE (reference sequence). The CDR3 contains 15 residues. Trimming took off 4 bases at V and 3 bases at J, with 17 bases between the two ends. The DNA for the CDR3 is TGTGCCAGCAGCGTGCGTAGCATGGGGGTCTACGAGCAGTACGTC. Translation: CASSVRSMGVYEQYV.

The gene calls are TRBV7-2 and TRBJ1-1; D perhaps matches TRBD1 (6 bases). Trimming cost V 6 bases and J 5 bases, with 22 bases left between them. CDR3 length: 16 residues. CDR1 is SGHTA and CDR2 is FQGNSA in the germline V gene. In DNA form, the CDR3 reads TGTGCCAGCAGACTTAACCGGGGGGCAGCGGGGACTGAAGCTTTCTTT. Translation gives CASRLNRGAAGTEAFF.

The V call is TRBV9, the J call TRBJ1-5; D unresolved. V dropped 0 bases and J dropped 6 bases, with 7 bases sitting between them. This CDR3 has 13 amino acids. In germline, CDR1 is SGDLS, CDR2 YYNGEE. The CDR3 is CASSVGSSQPQHF. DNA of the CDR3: TGTGCCAGCAGCGTAGGGTCTTCTCAGCCCCAGCATTTT.

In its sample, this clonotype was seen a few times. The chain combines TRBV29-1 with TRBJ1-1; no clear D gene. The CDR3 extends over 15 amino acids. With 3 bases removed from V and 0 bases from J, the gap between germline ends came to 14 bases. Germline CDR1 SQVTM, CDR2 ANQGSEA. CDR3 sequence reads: CSVDRGWGMNTEAFF. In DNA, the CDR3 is TGCAGCGTTGACCGCGGTTGGGGTATGAACACTGAAGCTTTCTTT.

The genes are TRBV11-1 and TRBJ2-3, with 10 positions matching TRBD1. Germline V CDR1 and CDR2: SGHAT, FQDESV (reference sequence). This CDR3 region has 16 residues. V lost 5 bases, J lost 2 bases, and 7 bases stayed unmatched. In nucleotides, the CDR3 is TGTGCCAGCAGCCCGGGACAGGGGCTTTACACAGATACGCAGTATTTT. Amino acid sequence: CASSPGQGLYTDTQYF.

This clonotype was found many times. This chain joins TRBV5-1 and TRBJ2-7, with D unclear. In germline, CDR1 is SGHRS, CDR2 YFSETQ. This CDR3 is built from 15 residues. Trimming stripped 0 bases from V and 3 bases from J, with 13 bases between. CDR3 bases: TGCGCCAGCAGCTTGGATTCGGGTGATCTCTACGAGCAGTACTTC. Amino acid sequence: CASSLDSGDLYEQYF.

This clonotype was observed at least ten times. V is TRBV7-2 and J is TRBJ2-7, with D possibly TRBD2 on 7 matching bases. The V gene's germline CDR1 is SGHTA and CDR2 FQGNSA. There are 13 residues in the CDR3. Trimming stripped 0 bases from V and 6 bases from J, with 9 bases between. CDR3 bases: TGTGCCAGCAGCTTAGCGAGGGGGGGCGAGCAGTACTTC. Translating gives CASSLARGGEQYF.

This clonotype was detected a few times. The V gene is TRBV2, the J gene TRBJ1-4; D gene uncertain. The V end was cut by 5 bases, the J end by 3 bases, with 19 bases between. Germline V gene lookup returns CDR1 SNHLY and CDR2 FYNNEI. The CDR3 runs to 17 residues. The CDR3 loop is CASSQNLYRASNEKLFF. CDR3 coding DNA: TGTGCCAGCAGTCAAAACCTTTACCGGGCCTCTAATGAAAAACTGTTTTTT. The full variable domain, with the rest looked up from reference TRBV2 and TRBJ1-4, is EPEVTQTPSHQVTQMGQEVILRCVPISNHLYFYWYRQILGQKVEFLVSFYNNEISEKSEIFDDQFSVERPDGSNFTLKIRSTKLEDSAMYFCASSQNLYRASNEKLFFGSGTQLSVL.

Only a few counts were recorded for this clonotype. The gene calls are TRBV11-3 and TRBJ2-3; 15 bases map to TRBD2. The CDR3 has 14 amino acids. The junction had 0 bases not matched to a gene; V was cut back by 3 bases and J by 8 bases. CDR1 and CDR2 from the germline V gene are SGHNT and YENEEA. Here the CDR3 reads CASSLGLAGGTQYF. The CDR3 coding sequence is TGTGCCAGCAGCTTGGGACTAGCGGGAGGTACGCAGTATTTT. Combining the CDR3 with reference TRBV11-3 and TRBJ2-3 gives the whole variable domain EAGVVQSPRYKIIEKKQPVAFWCNPISGHNTLYWYLQNLGQGPELLIRYENEEAVDDSQLPKDRFSAERLKGVDSTLKIQPAELGDSAVYLCASSLGLAGGTQYFGPGTRLTVL.

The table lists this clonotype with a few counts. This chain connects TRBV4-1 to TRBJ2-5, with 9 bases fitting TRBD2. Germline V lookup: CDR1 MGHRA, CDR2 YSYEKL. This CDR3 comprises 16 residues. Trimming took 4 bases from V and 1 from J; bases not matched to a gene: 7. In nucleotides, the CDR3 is TGCGCCAGCAGCCTAACGAGCGGGGGGTCCCAAGAGACCCAGTACTTC. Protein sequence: CASSLTSGGSQETQYF.

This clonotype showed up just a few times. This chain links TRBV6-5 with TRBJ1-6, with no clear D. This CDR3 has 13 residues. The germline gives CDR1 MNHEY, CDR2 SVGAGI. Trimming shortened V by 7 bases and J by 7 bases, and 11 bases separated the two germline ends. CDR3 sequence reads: CASKWGENSPLHF. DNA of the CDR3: TGTGCCAGCAAATGGGGTGAGAATTCACCCCTCCACTTT.

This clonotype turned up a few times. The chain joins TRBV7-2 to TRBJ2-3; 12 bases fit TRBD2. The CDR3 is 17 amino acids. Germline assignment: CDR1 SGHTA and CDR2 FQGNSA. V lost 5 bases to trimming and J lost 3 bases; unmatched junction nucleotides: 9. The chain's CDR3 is CASSPSGGAVRTDTQYF. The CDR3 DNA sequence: TGTGCCAGCAGCCCTAGCGGGGGGGCCGTCAGGACAGATACGCAGTATTTT.

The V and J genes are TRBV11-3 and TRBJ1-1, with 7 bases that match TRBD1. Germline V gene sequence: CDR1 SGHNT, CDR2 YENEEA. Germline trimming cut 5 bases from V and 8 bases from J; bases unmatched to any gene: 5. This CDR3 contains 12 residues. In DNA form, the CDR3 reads TGTGCCAGCAGCGCACGACAGGGCGAAGCTTTCTTT. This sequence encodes CASSARQGEAFF.

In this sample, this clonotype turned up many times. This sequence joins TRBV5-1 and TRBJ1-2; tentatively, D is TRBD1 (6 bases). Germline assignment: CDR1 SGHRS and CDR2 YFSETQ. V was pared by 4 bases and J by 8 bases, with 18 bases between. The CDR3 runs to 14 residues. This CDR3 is CASSPNTGLEGYTF. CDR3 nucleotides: TGCGCCAGCAGCCCCAACACAGGGCTGGAGGGCTACACCTTC.

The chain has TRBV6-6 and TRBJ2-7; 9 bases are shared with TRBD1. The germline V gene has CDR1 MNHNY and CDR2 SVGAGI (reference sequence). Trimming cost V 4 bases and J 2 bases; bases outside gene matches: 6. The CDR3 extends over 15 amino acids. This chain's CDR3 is CASSFGQGTPYEQYF. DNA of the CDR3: TGTGCCAGCAGTTTTGGACAGGGGACTCCCTACGAGCAGTACTTC.

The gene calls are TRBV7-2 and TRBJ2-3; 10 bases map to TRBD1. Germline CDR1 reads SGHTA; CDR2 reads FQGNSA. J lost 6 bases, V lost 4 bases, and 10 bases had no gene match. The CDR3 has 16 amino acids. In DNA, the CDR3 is TGTGCCAGCAGCTACACGACAGGGGGCAGGGTGGATACGCAGTATTTT. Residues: CASSYTTGGRVDTQYF. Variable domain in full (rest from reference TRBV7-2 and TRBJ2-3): GAGVSQSPSNKVTEKGKDVELRCDPISGHTALYWYRQSLGQGLEFLIYFQGNSAPDKSGLPSDRFSAERTGGSVSTLTIQRTQQEDSAVYLCASSYTTGGRVDTQYFGPGTRLTVL.

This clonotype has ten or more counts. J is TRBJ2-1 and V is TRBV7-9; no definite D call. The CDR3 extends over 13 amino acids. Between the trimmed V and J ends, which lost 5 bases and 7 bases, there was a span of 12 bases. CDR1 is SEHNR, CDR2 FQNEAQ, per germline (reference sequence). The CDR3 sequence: CASSGLGENEQFF. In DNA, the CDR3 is TGTGCCAGCAGCGGGCTTGGCGAGAATGAGCAGTTCTTC. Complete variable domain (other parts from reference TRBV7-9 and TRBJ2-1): DTGVSQNPRHKITKRGQNVTFRCDPISEHNRLYWYRQTLGQGPEFLTYFQNEAQLEKSRLLSDRFSAERPKGSFSTLEIQRTEQGDSAMYLCASSGLGENEQFFGPGTRLTVL.

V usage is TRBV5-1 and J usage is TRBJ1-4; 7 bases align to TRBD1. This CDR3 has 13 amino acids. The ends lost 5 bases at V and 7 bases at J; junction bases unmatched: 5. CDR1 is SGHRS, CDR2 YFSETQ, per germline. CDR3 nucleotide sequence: TGCGCCAGCAGGAAGACAGGGTCTGAAAAACTGTTTTTT. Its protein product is CASRKTGSEKLFF.

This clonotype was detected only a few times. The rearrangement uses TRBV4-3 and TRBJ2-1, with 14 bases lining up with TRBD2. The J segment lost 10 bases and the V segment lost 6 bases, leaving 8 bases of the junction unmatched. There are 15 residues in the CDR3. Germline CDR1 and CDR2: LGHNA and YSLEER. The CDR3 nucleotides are TGCGCCAGCAGGGACCGACTAGCGGGGGGGCCCGAGCAGTTCTTC. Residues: CASRDRLAGGPEQFF.

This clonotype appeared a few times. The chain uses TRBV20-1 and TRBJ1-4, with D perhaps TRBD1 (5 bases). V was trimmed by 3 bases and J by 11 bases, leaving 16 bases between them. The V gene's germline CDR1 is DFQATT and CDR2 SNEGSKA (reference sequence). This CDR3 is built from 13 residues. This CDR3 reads CSASGGGDEKLFF. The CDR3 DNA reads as TGCAGTGCTAGTGGTGGCGGGGACGAGAAACTGTTTTTT.

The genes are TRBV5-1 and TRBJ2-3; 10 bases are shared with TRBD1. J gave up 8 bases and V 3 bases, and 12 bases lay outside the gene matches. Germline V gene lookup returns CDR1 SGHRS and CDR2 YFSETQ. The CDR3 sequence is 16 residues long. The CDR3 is CASSSWDRGFGRTQYF. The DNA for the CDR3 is TGCGCCAGCAGCTCGTGGGACAGGGGATTCGGGCGTACGCAGTATTTT.

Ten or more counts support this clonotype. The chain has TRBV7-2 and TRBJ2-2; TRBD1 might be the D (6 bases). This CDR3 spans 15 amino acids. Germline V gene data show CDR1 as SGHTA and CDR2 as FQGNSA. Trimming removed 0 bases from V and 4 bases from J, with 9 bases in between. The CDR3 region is CASSLAARGTGELFF. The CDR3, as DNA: TGTGCCAGCAGCTTAGCCGCCAGGGGCACCGGGGAGCTGTTTTTT.

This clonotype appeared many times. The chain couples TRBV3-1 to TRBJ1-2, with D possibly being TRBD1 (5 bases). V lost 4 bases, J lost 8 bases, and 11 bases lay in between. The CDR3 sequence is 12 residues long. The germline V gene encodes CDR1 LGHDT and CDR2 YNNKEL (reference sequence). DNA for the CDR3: TGTGCCAGCAGCCCCACCGACAGAGGCTACACCTTC. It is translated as CASSPTDRGYTF.

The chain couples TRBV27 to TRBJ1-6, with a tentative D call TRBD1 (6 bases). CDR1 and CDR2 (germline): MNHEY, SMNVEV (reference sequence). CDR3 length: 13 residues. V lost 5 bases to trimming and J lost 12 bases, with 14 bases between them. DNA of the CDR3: TGTGCCAGCAGTCCAGGGACAAGTCTACCCCTCCACTTT. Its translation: CASSPGTSLPLHF.

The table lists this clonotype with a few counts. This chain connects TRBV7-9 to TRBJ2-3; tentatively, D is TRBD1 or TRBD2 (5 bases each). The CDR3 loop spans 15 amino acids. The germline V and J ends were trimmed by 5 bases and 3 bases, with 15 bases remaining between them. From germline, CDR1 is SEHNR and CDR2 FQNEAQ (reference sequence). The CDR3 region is CASSPWDGATDTQYF. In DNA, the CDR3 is TGTGCCAGCAGCCCCTGGGACGGCGCGACAGATACGCAGTATTTT.

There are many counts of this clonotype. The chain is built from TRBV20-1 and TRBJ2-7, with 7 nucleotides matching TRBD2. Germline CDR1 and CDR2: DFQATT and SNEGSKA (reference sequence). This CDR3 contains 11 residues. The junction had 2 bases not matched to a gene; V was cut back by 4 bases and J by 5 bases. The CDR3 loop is CSAKGGNEQYV. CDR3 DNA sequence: TGCAGTGCTAAGGGAGGGAACGAGCAGTACGTC.

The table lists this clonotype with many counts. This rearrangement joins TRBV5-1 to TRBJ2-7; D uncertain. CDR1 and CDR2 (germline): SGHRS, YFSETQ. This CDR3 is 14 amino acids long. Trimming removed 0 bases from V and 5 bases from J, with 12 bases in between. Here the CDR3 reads CASSLVTDRDEQYF. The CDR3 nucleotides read TGCGCCAGCAGCTTGGTTACAGATAGGGACGAGCAGTACTTC. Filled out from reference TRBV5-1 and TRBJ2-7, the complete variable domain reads KAGVTQTPRYLIKTRGQQVTLSCSPISGHRSVSWYQQTPGQGLQFLFEYFSETQRNKGNFPGRFSGRQFSNSRSEMNVSTLELGDSALYLCASSLVTDRDEQYFGPGTRLTVT.